Listed below are T cell receptor beta chains from one sample, sequenced in a study of T cell clonotyping in hematopoietic cell transplantation. TCRdb keeps only in-frame clones here, not all; method: immunoSEQ multiplex PCR. The top ten hold under 2% of the sample, which has about 80,000 clones, around 96% seen once. This sample comprised peripheral blood mononuclear cells, obtained before stem cell transplant. Receptors originate from a woman in her forties or fifties with acute myeloid leukemia. Some clones in this sample may be carry-over from other donors' samples. CDR3s include the opening cysteine and the closing phenylalanine or tryptophan. The order of the fields is clone size, V gene, J gene, D gene, CDR3 protein, CDR3 DNA. A D gene is named only where the DNA matches it firmly. Only part of the rows carry a size: once, few, many, or a class if the clone is expanded.

NA	TRBV29-1	TRBJ2-1	NA	CSVDPMGLNEQFF	TGCAGCGTTGACCCGATGGGCCTGAATGAGCAGTTCTTC
NA	TRBV28	TRBJ2-6	NA	CASSFDWGSTGSGANVLTF	TGTGCCAGCAGTTTTGATTGGGGGTCAACCGGCTCTGGGGCCAACGTCCTGACTTTC
NA	TRBV10-3	TRBJ2-7	NA	CATGQSGEQYF	TGTGCCACCGGACAGTCCGGAGAGCAGTACTTC
NA	TRBV5-5	TRBJ1-5	TRBD1	CASSLAPGQGNQPQHF	TGTGCCAGCAGCTTGGCTCCGGGACAGGGAAATCAGCCCCAGCATTTT
NA	TRBV7-8	TRBJ2-5	TRBD1	CASIRDRVGETQYF	TGTGCCAGCATCCGAGACAGGGTAGGAGAGACCCAGTACTTC
NA	TRBV25-1	TRBJ2-2	NA	CASSPRGQRRTGELFF	TGTGCCAGCAGTCCACGAGGACAGAGGCGAACCGGGGAGCTGTTTTTT
NA	TRBV5-4	TRBJ2-2	TRBD2	CASSFQREGLLGTGELFF	TGTGCCAGCAGCTTCCAGAGGGAGGGCCTTCTAGGAACCGGGGAGCTGTTTTTT
NA	TRBV2	TRBJ2-7	TRBD2	CASSWDYSYEQYF	TGTGCCAGCAGTTGGGACTACTCCTACGAGCAGTACTTC
NA	TRBV6-5	TRBJ1-2	TRBD1	CASSSWTGGSYGYTF	TGTGCCAGCAGTTCGTGGACAGGGGGTAGCTATGGCTACACCTTC
NA	TRBV28	TRBJ2-7	NA	CASSHQGFLVYEQYF	TGTGCCAGCAGCCACCAGGGGTTCCTTGTCTACGAGCAGTACTTC
NA	TRBV27	TRBJ1-1	NA	CASRSGQTGTEAFF	TGTGCCAGCAGATCGGGTCAGACGGGCACTGAAGCTTTCTTT
NA	TRBV6-5	TRBJ1-1	NA	CASRLPTGNTEAFF	TGTGCCAGCAGGCTACCCACAGGGAACACTGAAGCTTTCTTT
NA	TRBV7-9	TRBJ1-5	TRBD1	CASSGTGGNQPQHF	TGTGCCAGCAGCGGAACAGGGGGTAATCAGCCCCAGCATTTT
NA	TRBV10-2	TRBJ1-1	NA	CASSLGVGTEAFF	TGCGCCAGCAGTCTGGGGGTGGGCACTGAAGCTTTCTTT
NA	TRBV5-1	TRBJ2-2	NA	CASSFSGRELFF	TGCGCCAGCAGCTTCTCAGGGAGGGAGCTGTTTTTT
NA	TRBV6-4	TRBJ2-7	TRBD2	CASSWTSDSYEQYF	TGTGCCAGCAGTTGGACTAGCGATAGCTACGAGCAGTACTTC
NA	TRBV28	TRBJ2-1	TRBD2	CASSLYPRAGGPSGNEQFF	TGTGCCAGCAGTTTATATCCTCGAGCGGGAGGGCCCTCAGGCAATGAGCAGTTCTTC
NA	TRBV5-1	TRBJ2-3	NA	CASSLRPYTDTQYF	TGCGCCAGCAGCTTGCGGCCTTACACAGATACGCAGTATTTT
NA	TRBV19	TRBJ2-7	TRBD1	CASSMTGSSYEQYF	TGTGCCAGTAGTATGACAGGGAGCTCCTACGAGCAGTACTTC
few	TRBV7-9	TRBJ1-2	NA	CASSLIGINYGYTF	TGTGCCAGCAGCTTAATCGGGATTAACTATGGCTACACCTTC
NA	TRBV6-1	TRBJ1-1	TRBD1	CASSIQTGENTEAFF	TGTGCCAGCAGTATACAGACAGGGGAGAACACTGAAGCTTTCTTT
NA	TRBV6-5	TRBJ2-2	TRBD1	CASRGGWELFF	TGTGCCAGCAGAGGGGGCTGGGAGCTGTTTTTT
NA	TRBV2	TRBJ2-2	NA	CASNRRMNTGELFF	TGTGCCAGCAATAGGCGGATGAACACCGGGGAGCTGTTTTTT
NA	TRBV19	TRBJ2-7	TRBD2	CASSIEPSGIYEQYF	TGTGCCAGTAGTATAGAACCTAGCGGGATCTACGAGCAGTACTTC
NA	TRBV10-3	TRBJ2-2	TRBD2	CAIRGTSGQANTGELFF	TGTGCCATAAGGGGAACTAGCGGACAAGCGAACACCGGGGAGCTGTTTTTT
NA	TRBV25-1	TRBJ1-3	TRBD1	CASRSQLTGVSGNTIYF	TGTGCCAGCAGATCACAACTAACAGGGGTCTCTGGAAACACCATATATTTT
NA	TRBV27	TRBJ2-1	NA	CASSLMNNEQFF	TGTGCCAGCAGTTTAATGAACAATGAGCAGTTCTTC
NA	TRBV6-5	TRBJ2-7	NA	CASAIYSSYEQYF	TGTGCCAGCGCCATTTACTCGTCCTACGAGCAGTACTTC
NA	TRBV19	TRBJ1-2	NA	CASSLQGPHGYTF	TGTGCCAGTAGTCTACAGGGACCACATGGCTACACCTTC
NA	TRBV18	TRBJ1-2	TRBD1	CASSLTGDGYTF	TGTGCCAGCTCACTCACAGGGGATGGCTACACCTTC
NA	TRBV19	TRBJ2-7	NA	CASSISGYEQYF	TGTGCCAGTAGTATCTCAGGGTACGAGCAGTACTTC
NA	TRBV30	TRBJ2-7	NA	CAWSVGGDEQYF	TGTGCCTGGAGTGTAGGCGGGGACGAGCAGTACTTC
NA	TRBV6-6	TRBJ1-1	NA	CASYREMNTEAFF	TGTGCCAGCTACAGGGAGATGAACACTGAAGCTTTCTTT
NA	TRBV27	TRBJ2-7	TRBD1	CASSQHGTGFAEQYF	TGTGCCAGCAGTCAACACGGGACAGGGTTCGCCGAGCAGTACTTC
NA	TRBV6-6	TRBJ2-7	NA	CASSADREQYF	TGTGCCAGCTCTGCGGATCGCGAGCAGTACTTC
once	TRBV6-5	TRBJ2-3	TRBD2	CASRLAVGSTDTQYF	TGTGCCAGCAGACTAGCGGTAGGAAGCACAGATACGCAGTATTTT
NA	TRBV14	TRBJ2-3	TRBD2	CASSPRLAGHGDTQYF	TGTGCCAGCAGCCCAAGACTAGCGGGGCATGGGGATACGCAGTATTTT
NA	TRBV6-6	TRBJ1-2	NA	CASGQNYGYTF	TGTGCCAGCGGACAGAACTATGGCTACACCTTC
NA	TRBV15	TRBJ1-5	NA	CATSRDGNQPQHF	TGTGCCACCAGCAGAGACGGCAATCAGCCCCAGCATTTT
NA	TRBV14	TRBJ1-1	NA	CASSSGRRRTEAFF	TGTGCCAGCAGCTCTGGACGGCGGAGAACTGAAGCTTTCTTT